This T cell receptor (beta chain) stems from a study of low-dose radiotherapy and immunotherapy resistance in tumors. As for the study in general: Cohort 1 was given 0.5 Gy fractions every 2 weeks, 6.5 Gy in total. With cycle 1 day 1 as the start, patients took oral aspirin 300 mg daily for four cycles. Dosing of intravenous cyclophosphamide at 200 mg/m2 occurred every two weeks and took place one day prior to radiation and immunotherapy.

This CDR3 has 15 amino acids. Between the trimmed V and J ends, which lost 7 bases and 2 bases, there was a span of 15 bases. The germline gives CDR1 MDHEN, CDR2 SYDVKM. All eligible patients presented with advanced solid tumors that contained no tumor-infiltrating lymphocytes. Priming of first-strand cDNA relied on TRAV- and TRBV-specific primers (covering alpha and beta chains). With a V-primer adapter and a constant-region primer, TCRs were amplified for 20 PCR cycles. TCRdb passed the reads through MiXCR, listing each CDR3 protein once. The data show about 13,000 distinct CDR3 sequences, approximately 61% seen once.

The J gene is TRBJ1-3, the V gene TRBV28; D gene uncertain. This receptor was identified in a human donor with advanced metastatic prostate, ovarian, gallbladder or colorectal cancer (not recorded which). This table probably holds off-target reads from a library built for another chain. The CDR3 coding sequence is TGTGCCAGCACCCCGGCAGGAACGGCTGGAAACACCATATATTTT. As protein: CASTPAGTAGNTIYF. Looking up the rest from reference TRBV28 and TRBJ1-3 gives the full variable domain: DVKVTQSSRYLVKRTGEKVFLECVQDMDHENMFWYRQDPGLGLRLIYFSYDVKMKEKGDIPEGYSVSREKKERFSLILESASTNQTSMYLCASTPAGTAGNTIYFGEGSWLTVV.